A single sample is the source of the 2 T cell receptor beta chains below, sequenced in a study of brain T cells in children with intractable seizures. Assay used: immunoSEQ multiplex PCR; TCRdb lists only in-frame clones, some missing. The sample has 100,000 to 120,000 clones, around 94% seen once. The starting material was peripheral blood, obtained at surgery. These TCRs come from a boy less than two years old with hemimegalencephaly and intractable seizures.

The V and J genes are TRBV21-1 and TRBJ2-7. TRBV21-1 is designated a pseudogene. The length of the CDR3 is 12 residues. The CDR3: CASSVRWAGRYF. CDR3 nucleotide sequence: TGTGCCAGCAGCGTCCGGTGGGCCGGGCGCTACTTC.

The rearrangement joins TRBV27 to TRBJ2-3, with TRBD2 matching over 7 bases. CDR1 is MNHEY and CDR2 is SMNVEV in the germline V gene (reference sequence). Losses at the gene ends were 3 bases for V and 2 bases for J; bases not matched to a gene: 11. The CDR3 sequence is 17 residues long. CDR3 sequence (DNA): TGTGCCAGCAGTTTGGCTTTGCCGGGAGGACCCACAGATACGCAGTATTTT. This encodes CASSLALPGGPTDTQYF.